These 10 T cell receptor beta chains were all obtained from the same sample, sequenced in a study of blood T cell repertoires in COVID-19. Sequencing was performed with immunoSEQ multiplex PCR; in TCRdb, only in-frame clones are kept and a portion is missing. The sample has some 400,000 clones, about 90% seen once. Sequenced sample: peripheral blood. The source is a woman in her fifties or sixties with COVID-19, enrolled during active disease.

The V and J genes are TRBV5-6 and TRBJ1-4, with D possibly TRBD1 on 5 matching bases. Trimming left V 2 bases short and J 2 bases short, with 7 bases between. The CDR3 sequence is 14 residues long. Germline loops: CDR1 SGHDT, CDR2 YYEEEE. This chain's CDR3 is CASSLQATNEKLFF. CDR3 sequence (DNA): TGTGCCAGCAGCTTACAGGCGACTAATGAAAAACTGTTTTTT.

V gene TRBV29-1 combines with J gene TRBJ1-1; TRBD1 matches 8 bases. In germline, CDR1 is SQVTM, CDR2 ANQGSEA. J was trimmed by 4 bases and V by 3 bases; bases with no gene match: 7. The CDR3 consists of 14 residues. DNA for the CDR3: TGCAGCGTTGACTGGACAGGGTTGGGCACTGAAGCTTTCTTT. Residues: CSVDWTGLGTEAFF.

V is TRBV28 and J is TRBJ1-5, with 9 bases matching TRBD1. The germline gives CDR1 MDHEN, CDR2 SYDVKM. This CDR3 is 15 amino acids long. With V trimmed by 5 bases and J by 4 bases, 6 bases remained unmatched. This CDR3 reads CASSTSGTGNQPQHF. The CDR3 DNA is TGTGCCAGCAGTACGAGCGGGACAGGGAATCAGCCCCAGCATTTT.

The V call is TRBV11-3, the J call TRBJ2-2; 8 bases agree with TRBD2. The CDR3 extends over 15 amino acids. With V trimmed by 5 bases and J by 4 bases, 6 bases remained unmatched. The germline V gene has CDR1 SGHNT and CDR2 YENEEA. The CDR3 loop is CASSGGTSSTGELFF. In nucleotides, the CDR3 is TGTGCCAGCAGCGGGGGGACTAGTAGCACCGGGGAGCTGTTTTTT.

This clone was found many times. The chain has TRBV18 and TRBJ2-2; 10 bases fit TRBD2. This CDR3 region has 19 residues. Germline assignment: CDR1 KGHSH and CDR2 LQKENI. Losses at the gene ends were 4 bases for V and 3 bases for J; bases not matched to a gene: 14. The CDR3 protein is CASSQVPGLAIGDTGELFF. The CDR3, as DNA: TGTGCCAGCTCACAGGTTCCGGGACTAGCGATCGGCGACACCGGGGAGCTGTTTTTT.

This clone was seen only a few times. This chain uses TRBV10-3 with TRBJ2-7; 9 bases are a match to TRBD1. Germline-derived CDR1 and CDR2 are ENHRY and SYGVKD. With 2 bases clipped from V and 0 bases from J, the junction kept 8 bases outside the gene matches. The CDR3 extends over 17 amino acids. The CDR3 region is CAISEGGGQGRSYEQYF. CDR3 nucleotide sequence: TGTGCCATCAGTGAGGGGGGTGGACAGGGGCGCTCCTACGAGCAGTACTTC.

CDR3 amino acids: CASSPLRETQYF. The CDR3 DNA is TGTGCCAGCAGCCCACTACGGGAGACCCAGTACTTC. The chain joins TRBV7-8 to TRBJ2-5; D is uncertain. Trimming took off 5 bases at V and 5 bases at J, with 9 bases between the two ends. The CDR3 has 12 residues. From germline, CDR1 is SGHVS and CDR2 FQNEAQ.

V usage is TRBV5-6 and J usage is TRBJ2-5; 8 bases are a match to TRBD1. The V and J ends lost 5 bases and 4 bases, in that order; junction bases with no gene match: 10. The CDR3 has 15 amino acids. Germline V lookup: CDR1 SGHDT, CDR2 YYEEEE. The CDR3 here is CASRPQGVRRETQYF. The CDR3 region has the DNA TGTGCCAGCAGACCACAGGGGGTAAGGCGAGAGACCCAGTACTTC.

The V call is TRBV6-2 or TRBV6-3, the J call TRBJ2-7, with TRBD2 matching 10 bases. Germline loops: CDR1 MNHEY, CDR2 SVGEGT. The CDR3 extends over 15 amino acids. V shed 4 bases and J 2 bases; nucleotides not matched to a gene: 5. CDR3 region: CASSSTSGAPYEQYF. The CDR3 DNA sequence: TGTGCCAGCAGTTCCACTAGCGGGGCTCCCTACGAGCAGTACTTC.

The V gene is TRBV24-1, the J gene TRBJ2-3, with D tentatively TRBD2 (7 bases). The germline V and J ends were trimmed by 12 bases and 0 bases, with 18 bases remaining between them. The CDR3 extends over 15 amino acids. Germline V gene sequence: CDR1 KGHDR, CDR2 SFDVKD. The CDR3 is CAASPGGTSTDTQYF. DNA for the CDR3: TGTGCCGCCTCCCCGGGGGGCACTAGCACAGATACGCAGTATTTT.